This section outlines one T cell receptor beta chain sequence together with its context. What it recognizes is unknown. This record belongs to a study of early T cells in non-severe SARS-CoV-2 infection. Looked up from germline, CDR1 is SGHRS and CDR2 is YFSETQ. There are 14 residues in the CDR3. Trimming pared 0 bases from V and 5 bases from J, leaving 12 bases between. Study-level points and caveats: There was a bias toward anti-spike CD8 responses in VDJdb matching, which missed private and CD4 specificities.

Molecules of cDNA were individually given unique molecular identifiers that were attached to them. MiXCR, run by TCRdb on the 5' RACE reads, gives a single entry per CDR3 protein. Of approximately 90,000 distinct CDR3 sequences in the sample, approximately 17% are singletons; the top ten hold 4.5% to 6.5%. This chain connects TRBV5-1 to TRBJ2-7, with D tentatively TRBD2 (5 bases). The source is an adult who was a healthcare worker with PCR-confirmed SARS-CoV-2 infection or an uninfected control (not recorded which). Sequenced here: whole blood, sampled at baseline. This chain's CDR3 is CASSLGGVKDEQYF. CDR3 nucleotide sequence: TGCGCCAGCAGCTTGGGGGGAGTTAAGGACGAGCAGTACTTC.